Shown below are 27 T cell receptor beta chains from a single sample sequenced in a study of OX40 agonist ivuxolimab in advanced cancers. TCRdb's copy holds only in-frame clones and misses some; the assay was immunoSEQ multiplex PCR. The sample holds 70,000 or so clones; 80% to 95% are singletons and the top ten take under 10%. This specimen consisted of CD4+ or CD8+ T cells sorted from blood, obtained in a trial of the OX40 agonist ivuxolimab. These receptor sequences come from an adult with an advanced solid tumor such as melanoma, head and neck, liver or kidney cancer.

The CDR3 region is CASSPRERNTDTQYF. The CDR3 bases are TGTGCCAGCAGCCCTAGGGAGAGGAACACAGATACGCAGTATTTT. The chain is built from TRBV7-9 and TRBJ2-3; D is possibly TRBD2 (5 bases). V was shortened by 5 bases and J by 2 bases, with 14 bases between the two germline ends. Germline V gives CDR1 SEHNR, CDR2 FQNEAQ (reference sequence). CDR3 length equals 15 residues.

This clone has just one count. This chain uses TRBV9 with TRBJ2-5; 12 positions match TRBD2. After removal of 4 bases from V and 4 bases from J, the junction contained 8 bases not matched to a gene. The CDR3 is 16 amino acids. Germline V gene sequence: CDR1 SGDLS, CDR2 YYNGEE. CDR3 sequence reads: CASSPTSGGSGETQYF. The CDR3 bases are TGTGCCAGCAGCCCAACTAGCGGGGGGTCAGGAGAGACCCAGTACTTC.

The chain uses TRBV27 and TRBJ2-2, with a tentative D call TRBD2 (6 bases). V lost 8 bases, J lost 0 bases, and 13 bases lay in between. Germline V gene lookup returns CDR1 MNHEY and CDR2 SMNVEV (reference sequence). CDR3 length equals 15 residues. This chain's CDR3 is CASLGTAANTGELFF. CDR3 DNA sequence: TGTGCCAGCTTGGGGACTGCCGCGAACACCGGGGAGCTGTTTTTT.

This chain connects TRBV6-5 to TRBJ1-2; 11 bases map to TRBD1. J was trimmed by 2 bases and V by 7 bases; bases with no gene match: 6. Germline loops: CDR1 MNHEY, CDR2 SVGAGI. The CDR3 has 15 amino acids. The CDR3 bases are TGTGCCAGCAAGAAGGGACAGGGGGACAACTATGGCTACACCTTC. It is translated as CASKKGQGDNYGYTF.

CDR3 protein: CASSLVSQGAFYGYTF. The CDR3 DNA reads as TGTGCCAGCAGCTTGGTTAGTCAGGGGGCATTCTATGGCTACACCTTC. J is TRBJ1-2 and V is TRBV5-5; 8 bases agree with TRBD1. The J segment lost 4 bases and the V segment lost 0 bases, leaving 8 bases of the junction unmatched. Germline values: CDR1 SGHKS, CDR2 YYEKEE (reference sequence). CDR3 length equals 16 residues.

The gene calls are TRBV7-6 and TRBJ1-1; maybe TRBD1 (5 bases). Trimming pared 7 bases from V and 6 bases from J, leaving 15 bases between. Germline lookup yields CDR1 SGHVS and CDR2 FNYEAQ. The CDR3 runs 13 residues. The CDR3 coding sequence is TGTGCCAGCAAACAACCGGGGGTGGCTGAAGCTTTCTTT. Translating it yields CASKQPGVAEAFF. Looking up the rest from reference TRBV7-6 and TRBJ1-1 gives the full variable domain: GAGVSQSPRYKVTKRGQDVALRCDPISGHVSLYWYRQALGQGPEFLTYFNYEAQQDKSGLPNDRFSAERPEGSISTLTIQRTEQRDSAMYRCASKQPGVAEAFFGQGTRLTVV.

V is TRBV11-2 and J is TRBJ2-7, with TRBD2 identical over 9 bases. This CDR3 contains 13 residues. Germline CDR1 and CDR2: SGHAT and FQNNGV. V dropped 5 bases and J dropped 5; count of bases not matched to a gene: 4. Written as DNA, the CDR3 is TGTGCCAGCAGCCCGGGACTAGCAAACGAGCAGTACTTC. Protein: CASSPGLANEQYF. Variable domain in full (rest from reference TRBV11-2 and TRBJ2-7): EAGVAQSPRYKIIEKRQSVAFWCNPISGHATLYWYQQILGQGPKLLIQFQNNGVVDDSQLPKDRFSAERLKGVDSTLKIQPAKLEDSAVYLCASSPGLANEQYFGPGTRLTVT.

This rearrangement joins TRBV13 to TRBJ2-7; D ambiguous. Germline CDR1 and CDR2: PRHDT and FYEKMQ (reference sequence). Trimming left V 3 bases short and J 2 bases short, with 2 bases between. This CDR3 spans 11 amino acids. The CDR3 sequence is CASSLTYEQYF. For the CDR3, the DNA is TGTGCCAGCAGCTTGACCTACGAGCAGTACTTC.

A single count supports this clone. The J gene is TRBJ1-2, the V gene TRBV7-8; no clear D gene. Germline V lookup: CDR1 SGHVS, CDR2 FQNEAQ. This CDR3 is built from 16 residues. Trimming left V 5 bases short and J 3 bases short, with 19 bases between. CDR3 protein: CASSRPQAGVDYGYTF. The CDR3 DNA is TGTGCCAGCAGCCGCCCCCAGGCGGGCGTTGACTATGGCTACACCTTC.

The V call is TRBV5-1, the J call TRBJ1-4; D is undetermined. V dropped 4 bases and J dropped 10 bases, with 14 bases sitting between them. The CDR3 loop spans 13 amino acids. Germline CDR1 SGHRS, CDR2 YFSETQ. CDR3 region: CASSGNPDGKLFF. The CDR3 DNA reads TGCGCCAGCAGCGGGAACCCAGATGGAAAACTGTTTTTT.

V and J are TRBV7-6 and TRBJ1-1, with 11 positions matching TRBD1. CDR1 SGHVS and CDR2 FNYEAQ come from the germline V gene. There are 15 residues in the CDR3. V was clipped by 4 bases and J by 3 bases; unmatched bases: 4. The CDR3 coding sequence is TGTGCCAGCAGCTGGGGGGGACAGGGGGACACTGAAGCTTTCTTT. This sequence encodes CASSWGGQGDTEAFF.

The rearrangement uses TRBV23-1 and TRBJ1-2; a possible D gene is TRBD1 (6 bases). TRBV23-1 is classed as an ORF, of uncertain function. Trimming left V 3 bases short and J 1 base short, with 24 bases between. CDR3 size: 19 residues. In DNA, the CDR3 is TGCGCCAGCAGTCAGGATATCGGTGGGGGCCCGGAGCTTAACTATGGCTACACCTTC. This gives the protein CASSQDIGGGPELNYGYTF.

J is TRBJ1-1 and V is TRBV6-5; possible D gene TRBD1, 6 bases. Germline CDR1 reads MNHEY; CDR2 reads SVGAGI. The length of the CDR3 is 16 residues. V shed 2 bases and J shed 4 bases, with 17 bases lying between them. The CDR3 nucleotides are TGTGCCAGCAGTTACCAACAGGGAGTAGGACCCACTGAAGCTTTCTTT. Translation gives CASSYQQGVGPTEAFF.

CDR3 protein: CASSYSSNYEQYF. The CDR3 coding sequence is TGTGCCAGCAGTTACTCGAGTAATTACGAGCAGTACTTC. V usage is TRBV6-6 and J usage is TRBJ2-7; D unresolved. There are 13 residues in the CDR3. From germline, CDR1 is MNHNY and CDR2 SVGAGI (reference sequence). V was cut by 0 bases and J by 4 bases, with 7 bases left in between.

This clone is a singleton in its sample. V usage is TRBV10-3 and J usage is TRBJ2-1, with 9 positions matching TRBD2. Germline CDR1 ENHRY, CDR2 SYGVKD. The length of the CDR3 is 16 residues. The V gene end was trimmed by 3 bases and the J gene end by 0 bases; junction bases not matched to a gene: 3. CDR3 protein: CAISEAGGISYNEQFF. The DNA of the CDR3 is TGTGCCATCAGTGAAGCGGGGGGCATCTCCTACAATGAGCAGTTCTTC.

V gene TRBV5-8 combines with J gene TRBJ2-3, with D possibly being TRBD1 or TRBD2 (5 bases each). The germline gives CDR1 SGHTS, CDR2 YDEGEE. V shed 3 bases and J shed 0 bases, with 11 bases lying between them. The length of the CDR3 is 15 residues. The CDR3 coding sequence is TGTGCCAGCAGCTCGGGACGAGATAGCACAGATACGCAGTATTTT. Protein sequence: CASSSGRDSTDTQYF. The full variable domain, completed using reference TRBV5-8 and TRBJ2-3, is EAGVTQSPTHLIKTRGQQATLRCSPISGHTSVYWYQQALGLGLQFLLWYDEGEERNRGNFPPRFSGRQFPNYSSELNVNALELEDSALYLCASSSGRDSTDTQYFGPGTRLTVL.

The chain links TRBV5-4 to TRBJ1-1; unclear D gene. Trimming pared 1 base from V and 2 bases from J, leaving 6 bases between. In germline, CDR1 is SGHNT, CDR2 YYREEE (reference sequence). The CDR3 contains 13 residues. For the CDR3, the DNA is TGTGCCAGCAGCTTGTTAGCCAACACTGAAGCTTTCTTT. Translation: CASSLLANTEAFF.

The chain combines TRBV29-1 with TRBJ1-3; D is perhaps TRBD1 (5 bases). V lost 6 bases and J lost 9, with 15 bases in between. CDR1 and CDR2 from the germline V gene are SQVTM and ANQGSEA. The CDR3 totals 12 residues. The CDR3 here is CSVLVGTGTIYF. CDR3 nucleotide sequence: TGCAGCGTCCTCGTCGGGACCGGCACCATATATTTT.

This clone was seen repeatedly, ten times or more. The genes are TRBV7-9 and TRBJ1-1; unclear D gene. From germline, CDR1 is SEHNR and CDR2 FQNEAQ (reference sequence). This CDR3 spans 14 amino acids. V lost 5 bases and J lost 0, with 10 bases in between. Written as DNA, the CDR3 is TGTGCCAGCAGCCCTCTTCATTTGAACACTGAAGCTTTCTTT. It codes for CASSPLHLNTEAFF.

V and J are TRBV2 and TRBJ2-1; D gene ambiguous. The germline V gene encodes CDR1 SNHLY and CDR2 FYNNEI. The ends were cut back, 5 bases at V and 12 bases at J, with 20 bases in the middle. The CDR3 has 14 residues. CDR3 bases: TGTGCCAGCAGTTCCCCGAGCCCGGGTTGGGGGCAGTTCTTC. This sequence encodes CASSSPSPGWGQFF.

This clone was counted a single time. The CDR3 reads CASSVAPGGYEQYF. The CDR3 coding sequence is TGTGCCAGCAGCGTAGCTCCGGGGGGATACGAGCAGTACTTC. The gene calls are TRBV9 and TRBJ2-7; 7 bases are shared with TRBD2. J was trimmed by 4 bases and V by 0 bases; bases with no gene match: 4. The CDR3 covers 14 residues. Looked up from germline, CDR1 is SGDLS and CDR2 is YYNGEE.

The rearrangement uses TRBV5-1 and TRBJ1-5; no firm D call. Trimming shortened V by 3 bases and J by 0 bases, and 13 bases separated the two germline ends. CDR3 length: 16 residues. Looked up from germline, CDR1 is SGHRS and CDR2 is YFSETQ. The DNA of the CDR3 is TGCGCCAGCAGCTATGGAGGGATTAATAGCAATCAGCCCCAGCATTTT. This encodes CASSYGGINSNQPQHF.

V is TRBV27 and J is TRBJ2-5; a possible D gene is TRBD1 (6 bases). CDR1 MNHEY and CDR2 SMNVEV come from the germline V gene (reference sequence). The V end was cut by 4 bases, the J end by 9 bases, with 15 bases between. The CDR3 contains 13 residues. CDR3 region: CASSSDSPWAQYF. The DNA of the CDR3 is TGTGCCAGCAGTTCGGACAGCCCTTGGGCCCAGTACTTC.

The genes are TRBV19 and TRBJ2-7, with 7 bases aligning to TRBD1. The germline V gene has CDR1 LNHDA and CDR2 SQIVND (reference sequence). The junction had 15 bases not matched to a gene; V was cut back by 7 bases and J by 3 bases. The CDR3 consists of 16 residues. The CDR3 sequence is CASKATGFQSFYEQYF. For the CDR3, the DNA is TGTGCCAGTAAGGCGACAGGGTTCCAGTCCTTCTACGAGCAGTACTTC.

The chain employs TRBV10-2 and TRBJ2-7, with 9 bases fitting TRBD1. Germline-derived CDR1 and CDR2 are WSHSY and SAAADI. J gave up 5 bases and V 3 bases, and 5 bases lay outside the gene matches. The CDR3 is 14 residues long. DNA of the CDR3: TGCGCCAGCAGTGACCTACAGGGGGCCGACGAGCAGTACTTC. It is translated as CASSDLQGADEQYF.

J is TRBJ1-2 and V is TRBV14; D gene unclear. Trimming took off 1 base at V and 2 bases at J, with 8 bases between the two ends. The CDR3 runs 14 residues. Germline-derived CDR1 and CDR2 are SGHDN and FVKESK. CDR3 sequence: CASSQGTVNYGYTF. In DNA form, the CDR3 reads TGTGCCAGCAGCCAAGGAACAGTAAACTATGGCTACACCTTC.

V usage is TRBV7-9 and J usage is TRBJ2-7; possible D gene TRBD1, 6 bases. CDR3 length: 14 amino acids. Germline-derived CDR1 and CDR2 are SEHNR and FQNEAQ (reference sequence). V was pared by 5 bases and J by 0 bases, with 11 bases between. The chain's CDR3 is CASSRQEVSYEQYF. The CDR3 DNA follows: TGTGCCAGCAGCCGACAGGAAGTCTCCTACGAGCAGTACTTC.